This T cell receptor (beta chain) was observed in a study of T cells in Graves' hyperthyroidism and ophthalmopathy. The investigators amplified TCR beta CDR3 regions from RNA transcripts. The HTBI set primed first-round TCR CDR3 RT-PCR. TCRdb redid the calling of the multiplex PCR reads with MiXCR, one entry per CDR3 protein. The sample lists some 500,000 distinct CDR3 sequences, approximately 25% occurring once. Germline loops: CDR1 MDHEN, CDR2 SYDVKM. CDR3 size: 16 residues. Trimming took 4 bases from V and 2 from J; bases not matched to a gene: 9. This clonotype has at least ten counts. This sequence was found in a woman in her 30s with Graves' ophthalmopathy. The chain couples TRBV28 to TRBJ2-7; 9 nucleotides agree with TRBD1. The sequenced material came from blood. The CDR3 spells CASSSPGQGSAYEQYF. CDR3 nucleotides: TGTGCCAGCAGTTCACCCGGACAGGGGTCGGCCTACGAGCAGTACTTC.